These 26 T cell receptor beta chains came from one sample sequenced in a study of regulatory T cells in long-lasting Graves disease. CDR3-region Arm-PCR and iRepertoire HTBI primers produced the TCR beta libraries. TCRdb analysed the multiplex PCR reads with MiXCR anew, one entry per CDR3 protein. The sample comprises under 500,000 distinct CDR3 sequences, less than 20% of which are singletons, and roughly 10% rests with the top ten. Noted time point: newly diagnosed GD, antithyroid drugs for less than 3 months. From PBMCs, RNA was extracted and then used to make the TCR library. The data were also submitted as part of a second study, on T cells in Graves' hyperthyroidism and ophthalmopathy.

The source material was peripheral blood mononuclear cells (PBMCs), sampled at new diagnosis, from a patient treated with antithyroid drugs. All receptors derive from a woman aged 30 to 39 with Graves disease.

This clonotype was counted many times. V gene TRBV11-2 combines with J gene TRBJ2-3, with a weak D call TRBD2 (5 bases). Germline V gives CDR1 SGHAT, CDR2 FQNNGV. The V end was cut by 2 bases, the J end by 5 bases, with 11 bases between. The CDR3 length is 14 residues. CDR3 amino acids: CASSLLALGDTQYF. CDR3 bases: TGTGCCAGCAGCTTACTAGCATTGGGAGATACGCAGTATTTT.

The table lists this clonotype with many counts. V gene TRBV29-1 combines with J gene TRBJ2-1; TRBD1 aligns across 7 bases. CDR1 and CDR2 from the germline V gene are SQVTM and ANQGSEA. With V trimmed by 7 bases and J by 4 bases, 7 bases remained unmatched. This CDR3 comprises 13 residues. CDR3: CSARPDRYNEQFF. The DNA for the CDR3 is TGCAGCGCCAGACCGGACAGGTACAATGAGCAGTTCTTC.

This clonotype was observed many times. The chain is built from TRBV28 and TRBJ1-6; a possible D gene is TRBD1 (6 bases). Germline V gives CDR1 MDHEN, CDR2 SYDVKM. The CDR3 contains 14 residues. The ends were cut back, 7 bases at V and 4 bases at J, with 11 bases in the middle. The CDR3, as DNA: TGTGCCAGCACGGGACATATGTATAATTCACCCCTCCACTTT. Encoded protein: CASTGHMYNSPLHF.

This clonotype has just a few counts. The V call is TRBV29-1, the J call TRBJ2-7; TRBD1 is a possible D gene (5 bases). Trimming shortened V by 5 bases and J by 0 bases, and 8 bases separated the two germline ends. Germline values: CDR1 SQVTM, CDR2 ANQGSEA. This CDR3 has 12 residues. DNA of the CDR3: TGCAGCGTTACACAGGCCTCCTACGAGCAGTACTTC. Translated, it gives CSVTQASYEQYF.

This clonotype was seen more than once but under ten times. V usage is TRBV4-1 and J usage is TRBJ2-1; 7 nucleotides align to TRBD2. Germline loops: CDR1 MGHRA, CDR2 YSYEKL. The CDR3 sequence is 16 residues long. The V segment lost 3 bases and the J segment 2 bases; nucleotides outside the gene matches: 7. CDR3 DNA sequence: TGCGCCAGCAGCCACTGGGAGGGTCCGACCTACAATGAGCAGTTCTTC. Its protein is CASSHWEGPTYNEQFF.

This clonotype was found many times. The chain links TRBV11-2 to TRBJ2-5, with TRBD2 matching over 12 bases. V trimming: 5 bases; J trimming: 9 bases; junction bases outside the gene matches: 10. Germline V gives CDR1 SGHAT, CDR2 FQNNGV. The CDR3 is 15 amino acids. CDR3 in amino acids: CASSAGLAGPLAQYF. In DNA form, the CDR3 reads TGTGCCAGCAGCGCAGGACTAGCGGGGCCCTTGGCCCAGTACTTC.

With regard to this clonotype: A much larger clonotype is one base distant, so this may be a read error. J is TRBJ2-7 and V is TRBV7-9; TRBD2 matches 9 bases. The CDR3 extends over 17 amino acids. Looked up from germline, CDR1 is SEHNR and CDR2 is FQNEAQ (reference sequence). The CDR3: CASSSLEAGGPSYVQYF. The DNA for the CDR3 is TGTGCCAGCAGCTCCCTGGAGGCGGGAGGGCCCTCCTACGTGCAGTACTTC.

This rearrangement joins TRBV28 to TRBJ2-7; D is uncertain. Trimming shortened V by 2 bases and J by 4 bases, and 12 bases separated the two germline ends. CDR1 is MDHEN and CDR2 is SYDVKM in the germline V gene. This CDR3 has 14 amino acids. The CDR3 loop reads CASSLGKSLYEQYF. CDR3 nucleotides: TGTGCCAGCAGTTTAGGGAAATCGCTTTACGAGCAGTACTTC.

A remark on this clonotype: One end of the junction varies from germline; a read error may be responsible. The gene calls are TRBV7-9 and TRBJ1-1, with 7 bases matching TRBD1. CDR1 and CDR2 (germline): SEHNR, FQNEAQ (reference sequence). This CDR3 comprises 15 residues. CDR3: CASSLSGTASTETFF. Here the CDR3 DNA reads TGTGCCAGCAGCCTCTCCGGGACAGCCAGTACTGAAACTTTCTTT.

This clonotype was seen many times. J is TRBJ1-6 and V is TRBV12-3 or TRBV12-4, with a tentative D call TRBD1 (5 bases). With 8 bases removed from V and 7 bases from J, the gap between germline ends came to 12 bases. The CDR3 is made up of 13 amino acids. CDR3 sequence: CASLTGVNSPLHF. The CDR3 DNA follows: TGTGCCAGCCTTACGGGGGTCAATTCACCCCTCCACTTT.

The V call is TRBV4-1, the J call TRBJ2-2; weak D call: TRBD2 (5 bases). This CDR3 is built from 16 residues. Trimming left V 3 bases short and J 1 base short, with 12 bases between. CDR1 MGHRA and CDR2 YSYEKL come from the germline V gene. The CDR3 protein is CASSHRGQQNTGELFF. DNA for the CDR3: TGCGCCAGCAGCCACAGAGGGCAACAGAACACCGGGGAGCTGTTTTTT.

This clonotype has at least ten counts. This sequence joins TRBV6-6 and TRBJ2-7; tentative D call: TRBD2 (5 bases). Per germline, CDR1 MNHNY and CDR2 SVGAGI (reference sequence). Trimming pared 0 bases from V and 4 bases from J, leaving 16 bases between. CDR3 length equals 16 residues. Written as DNA, the CDR3 is TGTGCCAGCAGTTACTCGGTTTACGGGAACGGGTACGAGCAGTACTTC. This translates into CASSYSVYGNGYEQYF.

This clonotype was recorded at least ten times. CDR3 protein: CSARGRTGSYEQYF. The CDR3 DNA sequence: TGCAGTGCTCGAGGGAGGACAGGCTCCTACGAGCAGTACTTC. The chain employs TRBV20-1 and TRBJ2-7, with D possibly TRBD1 on 7 matching bases. The V gene lost 5 bases and the J gene lost 0 bases, with 14 bases spanning the gap. The CDR3 is 14 amino acids. CDR1 and CDR2 (germline): DFQATT, SNEGSKA (reference sequence).

This clonotype was seen only a few times. The rearrangement joins TRBV9 to TRBJ1-2; D not certain. The length of the CDR3 is 12 residues. Trimming cost V 0 bases and J 4 bases, with 4 bases left between them. CDR1 is SGDLS and CDR2 is YYNGEE in the germline V gene. The CDR3, as DNA: TGTGCCAGCAGCGTAGGGACCTATGGCTACACCTTC. It yields the protein CASSVGTYGYTF.

In this sample, this clonotype turned up many times. The V call is TRBV18, the J call TRBJ2-1; D is uncertain. Trimming took off 5 bases at V and 0 bases at J, with 5 bases between the two ends. This CDR3 comprises 13 residues. Germline V lookup: CDR1 KGHSH, CDR2 LQKENI. The CDR3 nucleotides read TGTGCCAGCTCATCTAGCTCCTACAATGAGCAGTTCTTC. Protein: CASSSSSYNEQFF.

This clonotype was detected a few times. The chain couples TRBV14 to TRBJ2-7; the D call may be TRBD1 or TRBD2 (6 bases each). The germline V gene encodes CDR1 SGHDN and CDR2 FVKESK. There are 14 residues in the CDR3. Trimming pared 2 bases from V and 5 bases from J, leaving 13 bases between. The CDR3: CASSQWLGGHEQYF. DNA of the CDR3: TGTGCCAGCAGCCAATGGCTGGGGGGCCACGAGCAGTACTTC.

The genes are TRBV6-5 and TRBJ2-2; D gene unclear. The germline gives CDR1 MNHEY, CDR2 SVGAGI. The CDR3 runs 13 residues. V was cut by 2 bases and J by 7 bases, with 8 bases left in between. The CDR3 sequence: CASSYLVRGELFF. The CDR3 DNA reads as TGTGCCAGCAGTTACCTGGTTCGCGGGGAGCTGTTTTTT.

The CDR3 DNA follows: TGCGCCAGCAGCCAAGATCAGACCCGGCGGACCTACGAGCAGTACTTC. It translates to CASSQDQTRRTYEQYF. This chain connects TRBV4-1 to TRBJ2-7; D is undetermined. The CDR3 runs 16 residues. Germline CDR1 is MGHRA and CDR2 is YSYEKL. Trimming removed 0 bases at V and 2 bases at J, with 14 bases between.

At least ten counts were recorded for this clonotype. The chain carries TRBV20-1 and TRBJ1-5; a weak D match, TRBD1 (6 bases). Per germline, CDR1 DFQATT and CDR2 SNEGSKA (reference sequence). This CDR3 is built from 14 residues. Trimming took 2 bases from V and 4 from J, leaving 12 bases between them. CDR3 sequence reads: CSARPRDINQPQHF. In nucleotides, the CDR3 is TGCAGTGCTAGACCCCGGGACATTAATCAGCCCCAGCATTTT.

CDR3: CSARDRGRAADTQYF. The CDR3 coding sequence is TGCAGTGCTAGAGATCGGGGGAGGGCCGCCGATACGCAGTATTTT. This chain joins TRBV20-1 and TRBJ2-3; 7 bases are shared with TRBD2. The CDR3 totals 15 residues. The V segment lost 0 bases and the J segment 6 bases; nucleotides outside the gene matches: 9. In germline, CDR1 is DFQATT, CDR2 SNEGSKA (reference sequence).

There are a few counts of this clonotype. The chain uses TRBV15 and TRBJ2-2; tentatively, D is TRBD1 (6 bases). The ends were cut back, 3 bases at V and 4 bases at J, with 12 bases in the middle. The germline gives CDR1 LNHNV, CDR2 YYDKDF (reference sequence). The CDR3 is 15 amino acids. CDR3 sequence reads: CATSSYGQSTGELFF. The CDR3 DNA reads as TGTGCCACCAGCAGTTACGGACAGAGCACCGGGGAGCTGTTTTTT.

This clonotype was found many times. This sequence joins TRBV5-1 and TRBJ2-2; D is possibly TRBD2 (5 bases). There are 17 residues in the CDR3. Trimming removed 4 bases from V and 6 bases from J, with 22 bases in between. CDR1 and CDR2 (germline): SGHRS, YFSETQ. The CDR3 protein is CASSKTGIPTLSGELFF. The DNA for the CDR3 is TGCGCCAGCAGCAAGACCGGGATCCCAACCCTCTCCGGGGAGCTGTTTTTT.

The chain has TRBV19 and TRBJ2-3; D gene unclear. The CDR3 is 12 residues long. The germline V and J ends were trimmed by 8 bases and 0 bases, with 6 bases remaining between them. CDR1 is LNHDA, CDR2 SQIVND, per germline (reference sequence). CDR3 in DNA: TGTGCCAGTGACGGAAGCACAGATACGCAGTATTTT. It specifies CASDGSTDTQYF.

This clonotype was detected ten times or more. This chain links TRBV30 with TRBJ2-4; D call uncertain. V was shortened by 2 bases and J by 0 bases, with 14 bases between the two germline ends. Germline loops: CDR1 GTSNPN, CDR2 SVGIG (reference sequence). CDR3 size: 16 residues. CDR3 bases: TGTGCCTGGAGTATAGGGTACCCTATAGCCAAAAACATTCAGTACTTC. Its protein is CAWSIGYPIAKNIQYF.

This clonotype was observed at least ten times. The chain couples TRBV6-2 or TRBV6-3 to TRBJ1-4; D gene unclear. Germline V CDR1 and CDR2: MNHEY, SVGEGT. CDR3 length: 12 residues. V lost 6 bases and J 8 bases, leaving 10 bases between the germline ends. The CDR3 is CASRGRGEKLFF. CDR3 in DNA: TGTGCCAGCAGAGGGAGAGGGGAAAAACTGTTTTTT.

This clonotype has ten or more counts. This CDR3 is CASSLEGALLYGYTF. The CDR3 bases are TGTGCCAGCAGCTTAGAGGGAGCGCTTCTCTATGGCTACACCTTC. The gene calls are TRBV11-2 and TRBJ1-2; no clear D. The CDR3 contains 15 residues. V lost 0 bases, J lost 4 bases, and 12 bases lay in between. Looked up from germline, CDR1 is SGHAT and CDR2 is FQNNGV.